These 18 T cell receptor beta chains were all obtained from the same sample, sequenced in a study of blood T cell repertoires in COVID-19. Measured with immunoSEQ multiplex PCR; TCRdb has only the in-frame clones, and not every one. The sample consists of roughly 40,000 clones, roughly nine tenths of them appearing once. Sequences were obtained from peripheral blood. Receptor source: a human donor in a cohort sampled during active COVID-19.

The chain uses TRBV6-5 and TRBJ2-1; 10 nucleotides align to TRBD2. The germline gives CDR1 MNHEY, CDR2 SVGAGI. The CDR3 consists of 15 residues. The V and J ends lost 6 bases and 1 base, in that order; junction bases with no gene match: 3. The CDR3 here is CASSQTSGSYNEQFF. CDR3 nucleotide sequence: TGTGCCAGCAGCCAGACTAGCGGGTCCTACAATGAGCAGTTCTTC.

The chain joins TRBV20-1 to TRBJ2-1; no clear D gene. Germline loops: CDR1 DFQATT, CDR2 SNEGSKA (reference sequence). This CDR3 contains 10 residues. V was pared by 4 bases and J by 5 bases, with 3 bases between. CDR3 residues: CSATNNEQFF. The CDR3 nucleotides are TGCAGTGCTACCAACAATGAGCAGTTCTTC.

V and J are TRBV18 and TRBJ2-2, with D perhaps TRBD2 (5 bases). The germline V gene encodes CDR1 KGHSH and CDR2 LQKENI. The CDR3 loop spans 14 amino acids. V lost 2 bases and J 7 bases, leaving 11 bases between the germline ends. The CDR3 spells CASSPERAVGELFF. CDR3 in DNA: TGTGCCAGCTCACCAGAGAGGGCGGTCGGGGAGCTGTTTTTT.

The sample holds a few counts of this clone. This chain uses TRBV5-1 with TRBJ2-1; 8 positions match TRBD1. From germline, CDR1 is SGHRS and CDR2 YFSETQ. The CDR3 totals 15 residues. V shed 0 bases and J 4 bases; nucleotides not matched to a gene: 3. The CDR3 region has the DNA TGCGCCAGCAGCTTGGGGCAGGGGGCATACAATGAGCAGTTCTTC. Amino acids: CASSLGQGAYNEQFF.

The V gene is TRBV6-5, the J gene TRBJ2-1; D unclear. Looked up from germline, CDR1 is MNHEY and CDR2 is SVGAGI. The CDR3 length is 15 residues. The V and J ends lost 6 bases and 6 bases respectively, with 18 bases between them. The CDR3 DNA sequence: TGTGCCAGCAGACTCCGACTGGTAGAAACCAATGAGCAGTTCTTC. It encodes CASRLRLVETNEQFF.

The chain recombines TRBV21-1 with TRBJ2-1; the listed D gene, TRBD2, was not tested against the DNA. TRBV21-1 is a known pseudogene. The CDR3 sequence is 18 residues long. CDR3 sequence (DNA): TGTGCCAGCTGGGACGGCGGGGGGACTAGCGGGGTTGGGTATGAGCAGTTCTTC. Translation gives CASWDGGGTSGVGYEQFF.

The chain employs TRBV6-2 or TRBV6-3 and TRBJ2-1, with D perhaps TRBD2 (6 bases). Germline CDR1 is MNHEY and CDR2 is SVGEGT. V was pared by 0 bases and J by 4 bases, with 13 bases between. The CDR3 contains 16 residues. CDR3 in amino acids: CASSYSNGAGYNEQFF. The CDR3 nucleotides are TGTGCCAGCAGTTACTCCAATGGCGCGGGATACAATGAGCAGTTCTTC.

The genes are TRBV27 and TRBJ1-2; no definite D call. V lost 0 bases, J lost 0 bases, and 8 bases lay in between. The CDR3 has 15 amino acids. Germline V lookup: CDR1 MNHEY, CDR2 SMNVEV (reference sequence). The CDR3, as DNA: TGTGCCAGCAGTTTATCGTGGAGCGCTAACTATGGCTACACCTTC. Translated, it gives CASSLSWSANYGYTF.

V gene TRBV19 combines with J gene TRBJ1-2; 7 nucleotides line up with TRBD1. Trimming cost V 5 bases and J 5 bases; bases outside gene matches: 14. This CDR3 has 16 amino acids. Germline V gives CDR1 LNHDA, CDR2 SQIVND (reference sequence). CDR3 nucleotide sequence: TGTGCCAGTAGTGGCCGAGAGGGGGCAGCTGCGTATGGCTACACCTTC. Translating it yields CASSGREGAAAYGYTF.

V and J are TRBV5-1 and TRBJ1-1; D not resolved. The CDR3 is 15 residues long. Germline assignment: CDR1 SGHRS and CDR2 YFSETQ. Trimming removed 0 bases at V and 1 base at J, with 10 bases between. This chain's CDR3 is CASSLGGGKNTEAFF. The CDR3 DNA follows: TGCGCCAGCAGCTTGGGTGGCGGTAAGAACACTGAAGCTTTCTTT.

V is TRBV30 and J is TRBJ2-2; no clear D gene. CDR3 size: 13 residues. Trimming left V 1 base short and J 6 bases short, with 9 bases between. Germline assignment: CDR1 GTSNPN and CDR2 SVGIG (reference sequence). CDR3 in amino acids: CAWSANSAGELFF. The CDR3 DNA is TGTGCCTGGAGTGCAAATTCGGCCGGGGAGCTGTTTTTT.

This sequence joins TRBV3-1 (or the pseudogene TRBV3-2) and TRBJ1-2; tentative D call: TRBD1 (6 bases). Deletions cut 5 bases from V and 0 bases from J, with 13 bases between. Germline assignment: CDR1 LGHDT and CDR2 YNNKEL (reference sequence). This CDR3 contains 15 residues. The CDR3 loop is CASSIKDSTNYGYTF. The CDR3 bases are TGTGCCAGCAGCATCAAGGACAGTACTAACTATGGCTACACCTTC.

This clone occurred once. The V gene is TRBV7-9, the J gene TRBJ2-7; a weak D match, TRBD2 (6 bases). CDR1 is SEHNR and CDR2 is FQNEAQ in the germline V gene (reference sequence). With 2 bases removed from V and 2 bases from J, the gap between germline ends came to 19 bases. This CDR3 region has 17 residues. DNA for the CDR3: TGTGCCAGCAGCTTACGGGGGTCGAGGTTAGGAACCTACGAGCAGTACTTC. Protein sequence: CASSLRGSRLGTYEQYF.

V is TRBV11-3 and J is TRBJ2-1; 15 nucleotides line up with TRBD2. V was pared by 3 bases and J by 8 bases, with 8 bases of the junction left unmatched. Looked up from germline, CDR1 is SGHNT and CDR2 is YENEEA. CDR3 size: 17 residues. CDR3 amino acids: CASSLGLAGGLRDEQFF. The CDR3 DNA reads as TGTGCCAGCAGCTTGGGACTAGCGGGAGGATTGAGGGATGAGCAGTTCTTC.

This clone showed up just a few times. CDR3 amino acids: CASSIGQGAYNEQFF. CDR3 DNA sequence: TGTGCCAGCAGCATCGGACAGGGGGCCTACAATGAGCAGTTCTTC. The gene calls are TRBV14 and TRBJ2-1, with TRBD1 matching 10 bases. The CDR3 runs to 15 residues. Germline CDR1 is SGHDN and CDR2 is FVKESK. V was clipped by 5 bases and J by 2 bases; unmatched bases: 3.

V gene TRBV11-3 combines with J gene TRBJ1-3; 7 bases align to TRBD1. After removal of 3 bases from V and 4 bases from J, the junction contained 0 bases not matched to a gene. The length of the CDR3 is 13 residues. CDR1 SGHNT and CDR2 YENEEA come from the germline V gene. CDR3 amino acids: CASSLGQGNTIYF. The CDR3 DNA reads TGTGCCAGCAGCTTGGGACAGGGAAACACCATATATTTT. The entire variable domain, with the rest obtained from reference TRBV11-3 and TRBJ1-3, is as follows: EAGVVQSPRYKIIEKKQPVAFWCNPISGHNTLYWYLQNLGQGPELLIRYENEEAVDDSQLPKDRFSAERLKGVDSTLKIQPAELGDSAVYLCASSLGQGNTIYFGEGSWLTVV.

In this sample, this clone turned up a few times. J is TRBJ2-7 and V is TRBV5-4; D perhaps matches TRBD2 (6 bases). Germline lookup yields CDR1 SGHNT and CDR2 YYREEE (reference sequence). The V end was cut by 4 bases, the J end by 3 bases, with 20 bases between. The CDR3 totals 16 residues. Here the CDR3 reads CASSLPGGSLLYEQYF. The CDR3 DNA sequence: TGTGCCAGCAGCCTCCCAGGAGGGTCCCTCCTCTACGAGCAGTACTTC.

The chain has TRBV4-2 and TRBJ2-2; TRBD1 matches 8 bases. Germline V gene data show CDR1 as LGHNA and CDR2 as YNFKEQ. V was clipped by 4 bases and J by 0 bases; unmatched bases: 7. The CDR3 consists of 17 residues. CDR3 sequence reads: CASSPWTGRPNTGELFF. The CDR3 coding sequence is TGTGCCAGCAGCCCCTGGACAGGGAGGCCGAACACCGGGGAGCTGTTTTTT.